A selection of T cell receptor beta chains follows, all from one sample in a study of CD4 T cells in relation to SARS-CoV-2 and coronaviruses. Their specific antigens are unknown. The data were produced by immunoSEQ multiplex PCR, yet TCRdb's version contains in-frame clones alone and is incomplete. In the table there are roughly 38,000 clones, approximately 80% of which are singletons. Sequenced material: naive CD4+ T cells from PBMCs, cultured in vitro. The receptors here all came from an adult with COVID-19. The CDR3 runs from the conserved cysteine through the conserved F or W. Fields, in order: V gene, D gene, clone size, CDR3 length, J gene, CDR3 DNA, CDR3 protein. A D gene is named only where the DNA matches it firmly. Only some rows state a clone size, as once, few, many or a class for expanded clones.

TRBV29-1	TRBD2	NA	21	TRBJ2-1	TGCAGCGTGGCGCCTTCCCGGCTAGCGGGAAGGATGATTGGATCGGACAATGAGCAGTTCTTC	CSVAPSRLAGRMIGSDNEQFF
TRBV7-2	NA	NA	15	TRBJ2-1	TGTGCCAGCAGCTTTGGTTCTAGCCCCTACAATGAGCAGTTCTTC	CASSFGSSPYNEQFF
TRBV18	TRBD1	NA	12	TRBJ2-1	TGTGCCAGCTCATCCGACAGGGTTGAGCAGTTCTTC	CASSSDRVEQFF
TRBV7-9	NA	few	13	TRBJ1-6	TGTGCCAGCAGCCCCGATGGGAATTCACCCCTCCACTTT	CASSPDGNSPLHF
TRBV7-3	TRBD2	few	15	TRBJ2-1	TGTGCCAGCAGCTTAGACGGACTAGGCTACAATGAGCAGTTCTTC	CASSLDGLGYNEQFF
TRBV4-2	NA	NA	15	TRBJ1-2	TGTGCCAGCAGCCAAGTTTCCCAGGGAAACTATGGCTACACCTTC	CASSQVSQGNYGYTF
TRBV3-1/TRBV3-2	NA	few	12	TRBJ2-1	TGTGCCAGCAGCCAACCCCGCGGGGAGCAGTTCTTC	CASSQPRGEQFF
TRBV7-9	NA	few	16	TRBJ2-7	TGTGCCAGCAGCTTAAAGAGGTCGGGGGACGCCTACGAGCAGTACTTC	CASSLKRSGDAYEQYF
TRBV15	NA	NA	14	TRBJ1-1	TGTGCCACCAGCAGGCCCTACAGGTACGCTGAAGCTTTCTTT	CATSRPYRYAEAFF
TRBV5-1	NA	NA	14	TRBJ2-5	TGCGCCAGCAGCTTGGATGACTATGGGAAGACCCAGTACTTC	CASSLDDYGKTQYF
TRBV7-2	NA	NA	14	TRBJ2-3	TGTGCCACCTCCGGGACGCAGAGGACAGATACGCAGTATTTT	CATSGTQRTDTQYF
TRBV30	NA	once	13	TRBJ2-7	TGTGCCTGGGAGAAGGGGAGCTCCTACGAGCAGTACTTC	CAWEKGSSYEQYF
TRBV5-8	NA	NA	13	TRBJ2-1	TGTGCCAGCAGCTTGGTCTCGGGTGGAGAGCAGTTCTTC	CASSLVSGGEQFF
TRBV11-2	TRBD1	once	16	TRBJ2-6	TGTGCCAGCAGCAAAGGACAGGGCCCTGGGGCCAACGTCCTGACTTTC	CASSKGQGPGANVLTF
TRBV7-2	NA	NA	13	TRBJ1-3	TGTGCCAGCAGCCCCGGTCCGAGAAACACCATATATTTT	CASSPGPRNTIYF
TRBV7-8	NA	NA	12	TRBJ2-7	TGTGCCAGCAGCAGGGACGGCTACGAGCAGTACTTC	CASSRDGYEQYF
TRBV24-1	NA	NA	17	TRBJ2-6	TGTGCCACCAGTAAAGGGGGTTCTCTCTCTGGGGCCAACGTCCTGACTTTC	CATSKGGSLSGANVLTF
TRBV14	TRBD2	NA	18	TRBJ2-1	TGTGCCAGCAGCCAATACACTAGCGGGAGTAGTCCCTTTGATGAGCAGTTCTTC	CASSQYTSGSSPFDEQFF
TRBV6-5	NA	NA	13	TRBJ1-1	TGTGCCAGCAGCCGTGAGGGTTCGTCTGAAGCTTTCTTT	CASSREGSSEAFF
TRBV6-1	TRBD2	NA	17	TRBJ2-3	TGTGCCAGCAGTGAAGGGCTAGCGGGAGGGCACACAGATACGCAGTATTTT	CASSEGLAGGHTDTQYF
TRBV7-7	NA	few	15	TRBJ2-2	TGTGCCAGCAGCGAACAAGGGGCCGGGCTCGGGGAGCTGTTTTTT	CASSEQGAGLGELFF
TRBV27	NA	NA	14	TRBJ2-3	TGTGCCAGCAGTTTTGGGACTAGCACAGATACGCAGTATTTT	CASSFGTSTDTQYF
TRBV7-2	NA	NA	14	TRBJ2-7	TGTGCCAGCAGCCGCCTAGGGGCGGCCATAGAGCAGTACTTC	CASSRLGAAIEQYF
TRBV3-1/TRBV3-2	NA	NA	12	TRBJ2-7	TGTGCCAGCAGCCCCAGGGGGGGGCGGGAGTACTTC	CASSPRGGREYF
TRBV7-9	TRBD1	few	15	TRBJ1-4	TGTGCCAGCAGCCCGGGACAGGGGGCTAATGAAAAACTGTTTTTT	CASSPGQGANEKLFF
TRBV5-1	TRBD1	few	17	TRBJ1-5	TGCGCCAGCAGCCCTGGTCTGACAGGGTGGGGCAATCAGCCCCAGCATTTT	CASSPGLTGWGNQPQHF
TRBV9	NA	NA	13	TRBJ2-5	TGTGCCAGCAGCCCCGGACAGACAGAGACCCAGTACTTC	CASSPGQTETQYF
TRBV11-2	NA	NA	12	TRBJ2-7	TGTGCCGGACGGGATGACTCCTACGAGCAGTACTTC	CAGRDDSYEQYF
TRBV9	TRBD2	NA	16	TRBJ2-1	TGTGCCAGCAGCGAGACCCTACTAGCGGGGGGTAATGAGCAGTTCTTC	CASSETLLAGGNEQFF
TRBV7-3	NA	few	14	TRBJ2-3	TGTGCCAGCAGCCTGGGGCTAAGCACAGATACGCAGTATTTT	CASSLGLSTDTQYF
TRBV7-3	TRBD1	NA	15	TRBJ1-4	TGTGCCAGCAGCCCGACAGGGAATTCATATGAAAAACTGTTTTTT	CASSPTGNSYEKLFF
TRBV4-1	TRBD2	NA	17	TRBJ2-3	TGCGCCAGCAGCCCACTAGCGGGGGGCATACGACCCTATACGCAGTATTTT	CASSPLAGGIRPYTQYF
TRBV7-2	NA	once	12	TRBJ2-3	TGTGCCAGCACCCCCGCGGGAGATACGCAGTATTTT	CASTPAGDTQYF
TRBV2	NA	NA	17	TRBJ2-5	TGTGCCAGCAGTGTCTCGCGAGTCAGGACCCACCAAGAGACCCAGTACTTC	CASSVSRVRTHQETQYF
TRBV13	TRBD1	NA	14	TRBJ2-7	TGTGCCAGCAGCTTTGGACAGGTCGGAAACGAGCAGTACTTC	CASSFGQVGNEQYF
TRBV11-2	NA	NA	17	TRBJ2-1	TGTGCCAGCAGCTTAGATCTAGAAGAAGGAGTTGACAATGAGCAGTTCTTC	CASSLDLEEGVDNEQFF
TRBV24-1	TRBD2	NA	16	TRBJ2-1	TGTGCCACCAGTGACCGATCTAGCGGGGGACGCAATGAGCAGTTCTTC	CATSDRSSGGRNEQFF
TRBV3-1/TRBV3-2	TRBD1	few	15	TRBJ1-6	TGTGCCAGCAGCGGCCGGGACAGCAGCAATTCACCCCTCCACTTT	CASSGRDSSNSPLHF
TRBV7-9	NA	few	14	TRBJ2-7	TGTGCCAGCAGCTTAGTTGGACAGCCCTACGAGCAGTACTTC	CASSLVGQPYEQYF
TRBV5-1	NA	once	18	TRBJ2-3	TGCGCCAGCACCCGATCTGCCAGCAGCCAACCTAGCACAGATACGCAGTATTTT	CASTRSASSQPSTDTQYF
TRBV6-5	NA	NA	14	TRBJ2-7	TGTGCCAGCAGTTACTCTGACAGAGCCTACGAGCAGTACTTC	CASSYSDRAYEQYF
TRBV7-3	NA	NA	13	TRBJ1-1	TGTGCCAGCAGCCGCACAGGTACCACTGAAGCTTTCTTT	CASSRTGTTEAFF
TRBV7-8	NA	NA	15	TRBJ1-2	TGTGCCAGCAGCTTAGGTTACAGAAACCCGGATGGCTACACCTTC	CASSLGYRNPDGYTF
TRBV30	NA	NA	12	TRBJ2-1	TGTGCCTGGAGGAGGGAGCACAATGAGCAGTTCTTC	CAWRREHNEQFF
TRBV27	NA	NA	14	TRBJ2-2	TGTGCCAGCACCGACTCAGGGAGCACCGGGGAGCTGTTTTTT	CASTDSGSTGELFF
TRBV9	NA	NA	16	TRBJ1-2	TGTGCCAGCAGCGTAGTGGACAGCGTCCTTAACTATGGCTACACCTTC	CASSVVDSVLNYGYTF
TRBV30	NA	NA	10	TRBJ2-3	TGTGCCTGGGCCGGAGATACGCAGTATTTT	CAWAGDTQYF
TRBV7-9	TRBD2	NA	12	TRBJ2-7	TGTGCCAGCAGCTCCTTAGCGGGCGAGCAGTACTTC	CASSSLAGEQYF
TRBV2	NA	NA	13	TRBJ1-1	TGTGCCAGCAGTCAGTTCTTGAACACTGAAGCTTTCTTT	CASSQFLNTEAFF
TRBV5-4	TRBD2	NA	15	TRBJ2-1	TGTGCCAGCAGTGACCCGACTAGCGGGAGAAATGAGCAGTTCTTC	CASSDPTSGRNEQFF
TRBV2	TRBD2	NA	14	TRBJ2-7	TGTGCCAGCAGTGCGCTAGCGGGGACCTACGAGCAGTACTTC	CASSALAGTYEQYF
TRBV3-1/TRBV3-2	NA	NA	15	TRBJ1-2	TGTGCCAGCAGCCCCGTTACTACGACAGTCTATGGCTACACCTTC	CASSPVTTTVYGYTF
TRBV7-9	TRBD1	NA	15	TRBJ2-5	TGTGCCAGCAGCTTACCAACAGGGGGACAAGAGACCCAGTACTTC	CASSLPTGGQETQYF
TRBV4-2	NA	few	13	TRBJ2-7	TGTGCCAGCAGCCAAGATCTGGCTAGGGAGCAGTACTTC	CASSQDLAREQYF